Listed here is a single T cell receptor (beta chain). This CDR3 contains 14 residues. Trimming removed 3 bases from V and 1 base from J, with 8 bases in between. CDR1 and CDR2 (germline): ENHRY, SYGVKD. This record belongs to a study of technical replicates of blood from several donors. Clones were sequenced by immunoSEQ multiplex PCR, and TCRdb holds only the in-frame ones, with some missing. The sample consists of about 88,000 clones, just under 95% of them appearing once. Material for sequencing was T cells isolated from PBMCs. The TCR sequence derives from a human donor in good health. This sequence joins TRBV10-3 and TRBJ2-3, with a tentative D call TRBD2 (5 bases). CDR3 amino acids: CAISDPGGTDTQYF. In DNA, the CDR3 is TGTGCCATCAGTGACCCCGGGGGCACAGATACGCAGTATTTT.